This TCR beta chain originates from a study of T cell changes during pregnancy in multiple sclerosis (dated by TCRdb to the late 2010s). Looking at the study overall: The study examined how the T cell repertoire changed over the course of pregnancy in women with multiple sclerosis.

Libraries were made using the immunoSEQ multiplex PCR assay. In TCRdb, the immuneACCESS table is reduced to in-frame sequences with V and J assigned. These tables do not hold every clone; where another copy was compared, an unresolved V gene accounts for under half, and the others remain unexplained. The sample includes about 40,000 clones, with 92% observed a single time. The top ten constitute 10% to 15% of the sample. As to this clone: This receptor's antigen is unknown. Qualities for individual bases were not recorded, and no much larger clone is one base off.

The clonotype comes from a female donor with multiple sclerosis, enrolled in a pregnancy study. The sample consisted of CD8+ T cells from peripheral blood mononuclear cells, taken in the first trimester of pregnancy.

The DNA reads as follows: TGCGCCAGCAGCTTGGAATTAGCGGGGGGCCCAGGAGAGACCCAGTACTTC. This gives the protein CASSLELAGGPGETQYF. The chain is encoded by TRBV5-1 joined to TRBJ2-5, with 10 middle bases fitting TRBD2. Here V drops 0 bases and J drops 4 bases, and the junction holds 9 bases not matched to any gene. CDR1 and CDR2 are drawn from the germline V gene: SGHRS, YFSETQ. Spanning cysteine to phenylalanine, the CDR3 consists of 17 amino acids. Just the 51-base CDR3 DNA is kept, in frame starting at base 1.